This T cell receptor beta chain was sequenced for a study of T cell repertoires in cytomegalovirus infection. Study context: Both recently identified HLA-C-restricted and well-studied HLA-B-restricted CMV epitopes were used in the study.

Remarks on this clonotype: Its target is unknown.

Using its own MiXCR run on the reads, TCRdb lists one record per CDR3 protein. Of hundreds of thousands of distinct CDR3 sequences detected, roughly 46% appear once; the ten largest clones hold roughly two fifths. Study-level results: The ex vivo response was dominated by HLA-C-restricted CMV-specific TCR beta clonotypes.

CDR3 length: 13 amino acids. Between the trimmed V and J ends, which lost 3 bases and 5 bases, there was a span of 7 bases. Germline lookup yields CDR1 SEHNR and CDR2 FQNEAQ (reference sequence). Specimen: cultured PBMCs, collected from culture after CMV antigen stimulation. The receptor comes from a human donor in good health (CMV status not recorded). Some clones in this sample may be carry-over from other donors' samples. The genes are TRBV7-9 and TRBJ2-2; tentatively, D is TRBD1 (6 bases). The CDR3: CASSFGQTGELFF. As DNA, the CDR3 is TGTGCCAGCAGCTTCGGACAGACCGGGGAGCTGTTTTTT.